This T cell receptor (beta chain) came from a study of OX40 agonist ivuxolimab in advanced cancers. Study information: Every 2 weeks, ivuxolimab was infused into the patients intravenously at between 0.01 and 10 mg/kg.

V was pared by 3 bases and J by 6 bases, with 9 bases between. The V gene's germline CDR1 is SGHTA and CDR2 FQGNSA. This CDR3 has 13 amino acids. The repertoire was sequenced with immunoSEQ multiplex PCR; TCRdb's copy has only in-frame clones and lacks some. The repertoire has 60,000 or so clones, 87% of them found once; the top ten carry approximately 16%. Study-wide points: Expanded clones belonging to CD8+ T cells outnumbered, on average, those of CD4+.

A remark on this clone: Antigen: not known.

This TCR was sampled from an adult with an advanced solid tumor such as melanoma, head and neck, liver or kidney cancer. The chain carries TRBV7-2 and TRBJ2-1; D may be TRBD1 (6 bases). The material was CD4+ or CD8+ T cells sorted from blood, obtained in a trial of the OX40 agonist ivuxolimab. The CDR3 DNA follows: TGTGCCAGCAGCTTCGCCAGGGGCAATGAGCAGTTCTTC. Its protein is CASSFARGNEQFF.